This record concerns one TCR beta chain sequence. The sample comes from a study of cytomegalovirus exposure and HLA in healthy donors. In the study overall: Researchers found that about four fifths of around 400 genotyped donors fell within the Caucasian-associated ancestry cluster.

13 Jbeta primers and 60 Vbeta primers were used for the PCR. Method: immunoSEQ multiplex PCR; TCRdb's copy keeps in-frame clones and lacks some. The sample lists under 140,000 clones, 75% to 90% occurring once. Each donor was nominally healthy when sampled (though unrecorded immune exposures were likely). The CDR3 spans 14 residues. Germline CDR1 SGHRS, CDR2 YFSETQ. V lost 0 bases and J 3 bases, leaving 7 bases between the germline ends. Sequenced input: PBMCs. This TCR was sampled from a man aged 35-49 years in good health and CMV-seronegative. The chain is built from TRBV5-1 and TRBJ1-5; TRBD1 is a possible D gene (6 bases). The CDR3 DNA sequence: TGCGCCAGCAGCTTGGCAGGGGTCAATCAGCCCCAGCATTTT. This sequence encodes CASSLAGVNQPQHF.